The 18 T cell receptor beta chains presented below share a single source sample, sequenced in a study of shared clonotypes between healthy human individuals. Libraries were prepared by immunoSEQ multiplex PCR; TCRdb keeps only in-frame clonotypes and omits some of them. The profile covers roughly 2,000,000 clones, with about 94% appearing a single time and over 1.5% taken by the ten largest. In the naive CD8 group, cells lacked CD45RO and were positively selected for CCR7, so terminally differentiated effector memory CD45RA+ cells were left out. Material: naive CD8+ T cells from PBMCs. These receptor sequences come from a young man in good health. Some clones in this sample may be carry-over from other donors' samples.

The gene calls are TRBV29-1 and TRBJ2-3; D remains ambiguous. The CDR3 contains 13 residues. Germline loops: CDR1 SQVTM, CDR2 ANQGSEA. Trimming took 2 bases from V and 2 from J, leaving 8 bases between them. In DNA, the CDR3 is TGCAGCGTTGAAATGGGTCCCACAGATACGCAGTATTTT. Protein sequence: CSVEMGPTDTQYF.

The chain is built from TRBV27 and TRBJ2-1; TRBD2 matches 9 bases. Germline assignment: CDR1 MNHEY and CDR2 SMNVEV (reference sequence). V lost 0 bases to trimming and J lost 8 bases; unmatched junction nucleotides: 5. CDR3 length: 15 residues. This CDR3 reads CASSLSGGRADEQFF. CDR3 nucleotides: TGTGCCAGCAGTTTATCAGGCGGGAGGGCCGATGAGCAGTTCTTC.

The chain combines TRBV30 with TRBJ1-1, with 7 bases that match TRBD1. V shed 4 bases, J shed 6 bases, and the junction held 8 bases outside the gene matches. Germline V gene data show CDR1 as GTSNPN and CDR2 as SVGIG (reference sequence). The CDR3 totals 13 residues. CDR3 DNA: TGTGCCTGGACCGAGACAGGGCGCCCTGAAGCTTTCTTT. Its protein is CAWTETGRPEAFF.

The chain recombines TRBV5-6 with TRBJ1-1; maybe TRBD1 (5 bases). Per the germline V gene, CDR1 is SGHDT and CDR2 is YYEEEE. The CDR3 runs 12 residues. The V and J ends lost 4 bases and 7 bases respectively, with 11 bases between them. CDR3 residues: CASSPPGGEAFF. For the CDR3, the DNA is TGTGCCAGCAGCCCTCCTGGGGGTGAAGCTTTCTTT.

The chain uses TRBV6-1 and TRBJ2-6; the D gene could be TRBD1 or TRBD2 (5 bases each). With 3 bases removed from V and 0 bases from J, the gap between germline ends came to 9 bases. Germline V gives CDR1 MNHNS, CDR2 SASEGT. CDR3 length equals 16 residues. CDR3 bases: TGTGCCAGCAGTGAGACGAGGGGCTCTGGGGCCAACGTCCTGACTTTC. Its translation is CASSETRGSGANVLTF.

In regard to this clone: Other DNA sequences within the sample encode an identical CDR3. V and J are TRBV9 and TRBJ2-2; D is unresolved. The length of the CDR3 is 12 residues. Trimming stripped 1 base from V and 5 bases from J, with 3 bases between. CDR1 and CDR2 from the germline V gene are SGDLS and YYNGEE. CDR3 in DNA: TGTGCCAGCAGCGTACTGACCGGGGAGCTGTTTTTT. Amino acid sequence: CASSVLTGELFF.

V usage is TRBV28 and J usage is TRBJ2-7; D gene uncertain. V was pared by 7 bases and J by 3 bases, with 16 bases between. The CDR3 is 14 residues long. Germline values: CDR1 MDHEN, CDR2 SYDVKM. For the CDR3, the DNA is TGTGCCAGCACCCAGATAGGCAGAAACTACGAGCAGTACTTC. Translation gives CASTQIGRNYEQYF. Using reference TRBV28 and TRBJ2-7 for the parts outside the CDR3, the full variable domain is DVKVTQSSRYLVKRTGEKVFLECVQDMDHENMFWYRQDPGLGLRLIYFSYDVKMKEKGDIPEGYSVSREKKERFSLILESASTNQTSMYLCASTQIGRNYEQYFGPGTRLTVT.

The chain links TRBV5-6 to TRBJ1-2; D may be TRBD1 (5 bases). Between the trimmed V and J ends, which lost 3 bases and 11 bases, there was a span of 17 bases. The CDR3 runs 13 residues. CDR1 SGHDT and CDR2 YYEEEE come from the germline V gene. The CDR3: CASSSGTPNMYTF. In nucleotides, the CDR3 is TGTGCCAGCAGCTCCGGGACGCCTAACATGTACACCTTC.

The rearrangement uses TRBV7-3 and TRBJ2-2; 12 nucleotides agree with TRBD2. V was clipped by 5 bases and J by 5 bases; unmatched bases: 3. Germline V gives CDR1 SGHTA, CDR2 FQGTGA. This CDR3 region has 15 residues. Written as DNA, the CDR3 is TGTGCCAGCAGCCTACTAGCGGGAGGAACCGGGGAGCTGTTTTTT. Translating it yields CASSLLAGGTGELFF.

The chain uses TRBV7-7 and TRBJ1-1; no definite D call. V was shortened by 5 bases and J by 0 bases, with 7 bases between the two germline ends. This CDR3 contains 13 residues. Germline V gene lookup returns CDR1 SSHAT and CDR2 FNYEAQ (reference sequence). The CDR3 protein is CASSAWMNTEAFF. DNA for the CDR3: TGTGCCAGCAGCGCATGGATGAACACTGAAGCTTTCTTT.

The chain links TRBV2 to TRBJ1-4, with TRBD1 identical over 8 bases. The CDR3 sequence is 15 residues long. The V segment lost 2 bases and the J segment 4 bases; nucleotides outside the gene matches: 3. Germline assignment: CDR1 SNHLY and CDR2 FYNNEI. CDR3 residues: CASSEQGAINEKLFF. The CDR3 region has the DNA TGTGCCAGCAGTGAACAGGGGGCGATTAATGAAAAACTGTTTTTT. Looking up the rest from reference TRBV2 and TRBJ1-4 gives the full variable domain: EPEVTQTPSHQVTQMGQEVILRCVPISNHLYFYWYRQILGQKVEFLVSFYNNEISEKSEIFDDQFSVERPDGSNFTLKIRSTKLEDSAMYFCASSEQGAINEKLFFGSGTQLSVL.

The J gene is TRBJ1-2, the V gene TRBV7-9; D may be TRBD1 (5 bases). V was clipped by 7 bases and J by 8 bases, with 20 bases between them. CDR1 is SEHNR, CDR2 FQNEAQ, per germline (reference sequence). This CDR3 has 14 residues. The CDR3 spells CASNTWGGTEGYTF. DNA for the CDR3: TGTGCCAGCAACACCTGGGGGGGAACGGAAGGCTACACCTTC.

The chain joins TRBV10-3 to TRBJ2-1; 7 nucleotides match TRBD2. CDR1 ENHRY and CDR2 SYGVKD come from the germline V gene. After removal of 6 bases from V and 6 bases from J, the junction contained 2 bases not matched to a gene. The CDR3 is 12 amino acids. DNA of the CDR3: TGTGCCATCAGACGGACTAGCAATGAGCAGTTCTTC. It specifies CAIRRTSNEQFF.

CDR3: CASSPFREGLYNEQFF. The CDR3 DNA sequence: TGTGCCAGCAGCCCTTTTCGGGAGGGCCTGTACAATGAGCAGTTCTTC. The chain combines TRBV9 with TRBJ2-1, with 8 bases aligning to TRBD2. Germline CDR1 and CDR2: SGDLS and YYNGEE. With V trimmed by 4 bases and J by 4 bases, 10 bases remained unmatched. The CDR3 covers 16 residues. The full variable domain, rest sourced from reference TRBV9 and TRBJ2-1, is DSGVTQTPKHLITATGQRVTLRCSPRSGDLSVYWYQQSLDQGLQFLIQYYNGEERAKGNILERFSAQQFPDLHSELNLSSLELGDSALYFCASSPFREGLYNEQFFGPGTRLTVL.

The rearrangement links TRBV4-1 to TRBJ2-1, with 9 positions matching TRBD2. The CDR3 loop spans 13 amino acids. Trimming removed 4 bases from V and 8 bases from J; junction bases left unmatched: 3. Germline CDR1 is MGHRA and CDR2 is YSYEKL. The CDR3 protein is CASSLGLAHEQFF. CDR3 sequence (DNA): TGCGCCAGCAGCCTGGGACTAGCACATGAGCAGTTCTTC.

This clone was seen only once. For the CDR3, the DNA is TGTGCCAGCAGCGTGGATAACAGTACGGGAAGTCGCGAAAAACTGTTTTTT. It translates to CASSVDNSTGSREKLFF. The chain has TRBV9 and TRBJ1-4; D is unclear. The CDR3 length is 17 residues. Deletions cut 2 bases from V and 8 bases from J, with 22 bases between. Germline V CDR1 and CDR2: SGDLS, YYNGEE.

V usage is TRBV15 and J usage is TRBJ2-1; 9 nucleotides align to TRBD2. CDR3 size: 17 residues. Trimming took 0 bases from V and 4 from J; bases not matched to a gene: 7. The germline gives CDR1 LNHNV, CDR2 YYDKDF (reference sequence). Written as DNA, the CDR3 is TGTGCCACCAGCAGAGATGCAGCGGGAGGTTCTTACAATGAGCAGTTCTTC. Translated: CATSRDAAGGSYNEQFF.

The V call is TRBV27, the J call TRBJ2-7; 7 bases agree with TRBD1. This CDR3 has 17 residues. The trim removed 8 bases at V and 7 bases at J, leaving 23 bases unmatched. Germline assignment: CDR1 MNHEY and CDR2 SMNVEV (reference sequence). CDR3 region: CASASRGQWGFEGEQYF. CDR3 nucleotide sequence: TGTGCCAGCGCAAGCAGGGGACAGTGGGGATTCGAGGGAGAGCAGTACTTC.